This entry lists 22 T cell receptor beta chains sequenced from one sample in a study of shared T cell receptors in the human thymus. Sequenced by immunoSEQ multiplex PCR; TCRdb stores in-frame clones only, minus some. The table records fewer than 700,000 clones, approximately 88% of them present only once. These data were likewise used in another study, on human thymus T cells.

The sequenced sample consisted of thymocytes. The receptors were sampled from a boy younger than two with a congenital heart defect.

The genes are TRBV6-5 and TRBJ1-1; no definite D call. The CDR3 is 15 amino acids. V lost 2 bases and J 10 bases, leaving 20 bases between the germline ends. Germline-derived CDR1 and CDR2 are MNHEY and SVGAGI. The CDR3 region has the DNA TGTGCCAGCAGTTACGGGGTCGGGCCTGCGGCGGGAGCTTTCTTT. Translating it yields CASSYGVGPAAGAFF.

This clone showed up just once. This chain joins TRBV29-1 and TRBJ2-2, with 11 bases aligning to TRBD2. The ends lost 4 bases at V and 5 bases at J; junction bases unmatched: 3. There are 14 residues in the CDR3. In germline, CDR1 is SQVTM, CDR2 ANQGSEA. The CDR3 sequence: CSVVAGGHTGELFF. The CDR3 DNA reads TGCAGCGTTGTAGCGGGAGGGCATACCGGGGAGCTGTTTTTT.

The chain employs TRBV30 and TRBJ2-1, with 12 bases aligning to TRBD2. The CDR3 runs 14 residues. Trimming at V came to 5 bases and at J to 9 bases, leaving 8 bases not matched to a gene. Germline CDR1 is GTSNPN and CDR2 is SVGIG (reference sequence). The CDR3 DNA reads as TGTGCCTGGGGGAGACTAGCGGGAGAAGGTGAGCAGTTCTTC. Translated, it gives CAWGRLAGEGEQFF.

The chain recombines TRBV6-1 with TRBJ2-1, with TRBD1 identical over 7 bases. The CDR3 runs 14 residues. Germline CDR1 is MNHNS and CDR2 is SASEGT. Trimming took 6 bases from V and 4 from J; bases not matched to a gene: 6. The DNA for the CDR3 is TGTGCCAGCAGGTTCCGGGACAGATACAATGAGCAGTTCTTC. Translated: CASRFRDRYNEQFF.

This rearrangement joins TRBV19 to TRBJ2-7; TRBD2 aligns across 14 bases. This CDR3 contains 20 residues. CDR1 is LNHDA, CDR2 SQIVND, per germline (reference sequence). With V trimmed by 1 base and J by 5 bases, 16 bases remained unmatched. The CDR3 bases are TGTGCCAGTAGTATAGGGGGGACTAGCGGGAGAATAACGGGGCGGAACGAGCAGTACTTC. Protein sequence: CASSIGGTSGRITGRNEQYF.

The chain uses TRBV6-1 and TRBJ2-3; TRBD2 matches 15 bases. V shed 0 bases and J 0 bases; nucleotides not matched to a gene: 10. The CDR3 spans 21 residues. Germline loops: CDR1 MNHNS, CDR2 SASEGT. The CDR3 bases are TGTGCCAGCAGTGAAGCATCCCGGACTAGCGGGAGGGGACGGAGCACAGATACGCAGTATTTT. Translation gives CASSEASRTSGRGRSTDTQYF.

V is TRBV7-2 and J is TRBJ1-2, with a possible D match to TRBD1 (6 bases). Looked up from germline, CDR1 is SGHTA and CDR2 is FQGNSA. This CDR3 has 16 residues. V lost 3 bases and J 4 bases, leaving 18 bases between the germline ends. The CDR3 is CASSFIRSRGPYGYTF. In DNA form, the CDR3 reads TGTGCCAGCAGCTTCATAAGGAGCAGGGGCCCCTATGGCTACACCTTC.

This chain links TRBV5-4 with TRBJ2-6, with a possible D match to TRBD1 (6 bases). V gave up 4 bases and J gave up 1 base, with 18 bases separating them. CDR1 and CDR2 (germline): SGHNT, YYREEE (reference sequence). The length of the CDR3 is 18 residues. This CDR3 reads CASSPGQPYSSGANVLTF. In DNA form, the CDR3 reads TGTGCCAGCAGCCCCGGACAGCCATACAGTTCTGGGGCCAACGTCCTGACTTTC.

In DNA form, the CDR3 reads TGCGCCAGCAGCCAGTCATTCGGGGCGGGGCTTAAGACCTACGAGCAGTACTTC. Translating gives CASSQSFGAGLKTYEQYF. The J gene is TRBJ2-7, the V gene TRBV4-1; a possible D gene is TRBD2 (6 bases). This CDR3 has 18 amino acids. The germline CDR1 and CDR2 sequences are MGHRA and YSYEKL. The germline V and J ends were trimmed by 3 bases and 2 bases, with 23 bases remaining between them.

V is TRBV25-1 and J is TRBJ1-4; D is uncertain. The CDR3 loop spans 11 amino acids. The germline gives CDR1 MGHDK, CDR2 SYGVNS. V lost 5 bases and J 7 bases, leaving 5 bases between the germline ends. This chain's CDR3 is CASSTGEKLFF. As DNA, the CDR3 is TGTGCCAGCAGTACGGGTGAAAAACTGTTTTTT.

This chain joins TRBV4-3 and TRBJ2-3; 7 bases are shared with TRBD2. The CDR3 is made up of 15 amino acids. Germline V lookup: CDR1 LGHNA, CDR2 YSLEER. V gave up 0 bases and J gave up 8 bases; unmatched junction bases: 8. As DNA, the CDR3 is TGCGCCAGCAGCCAAGATCGGCCCCGCGGGGGTACGCAGTATTTT. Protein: CASSQDRPRGGTQYF.

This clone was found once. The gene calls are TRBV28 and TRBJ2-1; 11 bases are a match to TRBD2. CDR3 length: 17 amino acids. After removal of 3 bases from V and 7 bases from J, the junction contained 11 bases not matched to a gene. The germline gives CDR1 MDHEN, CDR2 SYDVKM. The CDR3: CASSLARRLAGSNEQFF. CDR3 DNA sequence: TGTGCCAGCAGTTTGGCTAGGCGACTAGCGGGATCAAATGAGCAGTTCTTC.

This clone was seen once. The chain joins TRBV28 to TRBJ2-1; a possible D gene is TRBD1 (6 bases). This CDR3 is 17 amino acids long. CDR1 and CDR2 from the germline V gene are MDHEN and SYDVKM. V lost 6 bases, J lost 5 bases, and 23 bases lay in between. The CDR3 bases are TGTGCCAGCAGCCAACATAAGACAGGAGCAATTGACAATGAGCAGTTCTTC. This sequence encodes CASSQHKTGAIDNEQFF.

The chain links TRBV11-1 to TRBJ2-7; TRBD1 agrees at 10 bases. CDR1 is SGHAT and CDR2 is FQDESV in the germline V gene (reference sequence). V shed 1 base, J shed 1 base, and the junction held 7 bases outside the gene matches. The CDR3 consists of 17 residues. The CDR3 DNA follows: TGTGCCAGCAGCTTAGTTCCGGACAGGGGGTCGTCCTACGAGCAGTACTTC. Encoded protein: CASSLVPDRGSSYEQYF.

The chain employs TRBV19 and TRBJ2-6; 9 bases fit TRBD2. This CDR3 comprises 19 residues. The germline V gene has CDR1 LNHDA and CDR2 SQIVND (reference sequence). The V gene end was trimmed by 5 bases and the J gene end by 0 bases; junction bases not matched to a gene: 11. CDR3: CASSPNRLAASSGANVLTF. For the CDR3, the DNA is TGTGCCAGTAGTCCCAACCGACTAGCGGCCAGCTCTGGGGCCAACGTCCTGACTTTC.

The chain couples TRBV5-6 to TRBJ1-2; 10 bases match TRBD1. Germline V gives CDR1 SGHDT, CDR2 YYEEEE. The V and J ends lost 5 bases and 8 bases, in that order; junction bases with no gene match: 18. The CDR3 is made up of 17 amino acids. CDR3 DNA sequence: TGTGCCAGCAGTTTCCGGGACAGGGGCCTGTCACAGTCAGGCTACACCTTC. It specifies CASSFRDRGLSQSGYTF.

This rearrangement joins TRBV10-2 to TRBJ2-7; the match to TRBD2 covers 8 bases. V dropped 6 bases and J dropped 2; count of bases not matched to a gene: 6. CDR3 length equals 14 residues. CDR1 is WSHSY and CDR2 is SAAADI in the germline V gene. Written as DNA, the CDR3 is TGCGCCAGCAGGCGGACTAGCCCTGCCTACGAGCAGTACTTC. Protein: CASRRTSPAYEQYF.

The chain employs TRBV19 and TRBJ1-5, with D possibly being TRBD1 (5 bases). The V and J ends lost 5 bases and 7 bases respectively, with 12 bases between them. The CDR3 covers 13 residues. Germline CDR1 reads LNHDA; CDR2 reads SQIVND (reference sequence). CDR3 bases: TGTGCCAGTAGTTCGACAGTAAACCAGCCCCAGCATTTT. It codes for CASSSTVNQPQHF.

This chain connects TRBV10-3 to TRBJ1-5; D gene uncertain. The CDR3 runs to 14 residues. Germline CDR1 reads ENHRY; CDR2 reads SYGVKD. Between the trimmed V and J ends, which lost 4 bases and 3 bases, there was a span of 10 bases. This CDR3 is CAISGAQPNQPQHF. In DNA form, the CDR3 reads TGTGCCATCAGTGGGGCTCAACCCAATCAGCCCCAGCATTTT.

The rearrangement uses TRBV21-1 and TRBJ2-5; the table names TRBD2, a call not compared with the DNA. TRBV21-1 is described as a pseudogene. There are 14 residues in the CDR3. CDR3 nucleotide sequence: TGTGCCAGCAGCACGACTAGCAGGGAGGAGACCCAGTACTTC. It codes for CASSTTSREETQYF.

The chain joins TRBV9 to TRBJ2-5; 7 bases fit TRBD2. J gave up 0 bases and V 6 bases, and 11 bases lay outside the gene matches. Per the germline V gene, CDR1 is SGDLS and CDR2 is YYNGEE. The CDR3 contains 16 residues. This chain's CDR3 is CASKMGAGENQETQYF. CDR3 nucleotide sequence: TGTGCCAGCAAAATGGGCGCGGGAGAGAACCAAGAGACCCAGTACTTC.

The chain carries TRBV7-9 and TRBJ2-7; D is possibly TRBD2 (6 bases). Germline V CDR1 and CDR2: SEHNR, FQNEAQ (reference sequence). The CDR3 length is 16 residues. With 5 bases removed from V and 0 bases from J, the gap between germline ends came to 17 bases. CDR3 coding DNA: TGTGCCAGCAGCCCAGGCGGAGGGAGCCACTCCTACGAGCAGTACTTC. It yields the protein CASSPGGGSHSYEQYF.